Below are 27 T cell receptor beta chains sequenced from a single sample in a study of T cell clones after liver transplantation. Clones were read by immunoSEQ multiplex PCR, and TCRdb kept only the in-frame ones, dropping some. Among tens of thousands of clones listed, about 70% were seen once. The input for sequencing was CD4+ T cells from blood, taken before liver transplant. Receptor source: a human donor who received a liver transplant.

The J gene is TRBJ1-6, the V gene TRBV7-9; D gene uncertain. Germline loops: CDR1 SEHNR, CDR2 FQNEAQ (reference sequence). The V and J ends lost 3 bases and 10 bases respectively, with 7 bases between them. The CDR3 has 12 residues. CDR3 in amino acids: CASSFLESPLHF. The CDR3 DNA reads as TGTGCCAGCAGCTTTCTCGAGTCACCCCTCCACTTT.

This clone was recorded only once. The chain has TRBV9 and TRBJ2-2; D may be TRBD1 (5 bases). The CDR3 totals 14 residues. CDR1 is SGDLS and CDR2 is YYNGEE in the germline V gene. Trimming took off 4 bases at V and 4 bases at J, with 11 bases between the two ends. DNA of the CDR3: TGTGCCAGCAGCAAAGGGGTAGCCACCGGGGAGCTGTTTTTT. This translates into CASSKGVATGELFF. Supplemented by reference TRBV9 and TRBJ2-2, the full variable domain reads DSGVTQTPKHLITATGQRVTLRCSPRSGDLSVYWYQQSLDQGLQFLIQYYNGEERAKGNILERFSAQQFPDLHSELNLSSLELGDSALYFCASSKGVATGELFFGEGSRLTVL.

This clone occurred many times. The chain carries TRBV28 and TRBJ1-1; D call uncertain. The CDR3 runs 15 residues. CDR1 and CDR2 from the germline V gene are MDHEN and SYDVKM. Deletions cut 3 bases from V and 5 bases from J, with 16 bases between. The chain's CDR3 is CASSFRDKLETEAFF. In DNA form, the CDR3 reads TGTGCCAGCAGTTTTAGAGACAAGCTGGAAACTGAAGCTTTCTTT.

The sample holds many counts of this clone. The rearrangement uses TRBV28 and TRBJ1-4, with a tentative D call TRBD1 (6 bases). The V gene's germline CDR1 is MDHEN and CDR2 SYDVKM. Trimming left V 5 bases short and J 5 bases short, with 12 bases between. The CDR3 is made up of 14 amino acids. The CDR3 sequence is CASSRQVGNEKLFF. CDR3 coding DNA: TGTGCCAGCAGTCGACAGGTTGGAAATGAAAAACTGTTTTTT.

This clone appeared many times. The chain employs TRBV5-4 and TRBJ2-2, with D maybe TRBD1 (5 bases). CDR1 and CDR2 from the germline V gene are SGHNT and YYREEE (reference sequence). V shed 1 base and J shed 6 bases, with 10 bases lying between them. The CDR3 length is 14 residues. Here the CDR3 reads CASSLLTGSGELFF. CDR3 coding DNA: TGTGCCAGCAGCTTGCTTACAGGATCCGGGGAGCTGTTTTTT. Filled out from reference TRBV5-4 and TRBJ2-2, the complete variable domain reads ETGVTQSPTHLIKTRGQQVTLRCSSQSGHNTVSWYQQALGQGPQFIFQYYREEENGRGNFPPRFSGLQFPNYSSELNVNALELDDSALYLCASSLLTGSGELFFGEGSRLTVL.

The chain joins TRBV30 to TRBJ1-5; maybe TRBD1 (6 bases). Between the trimmed V and J ends, which lost 2 bases and 6 bases, there was a span of 14 bases. The germline V gene encodes CDR1 GTSNPN and CDR2 SVGIG (reference sequence). The CDR3 spans 14 residues. The CDR3 nucleotides read TGTGCCTGGAGTTTAGGGGGGGGGATTCAGCCCCAGCATTTT. Amino acid sequence: CAWSLGGGIQPQHF.

This clone was seen a few times. CDR3 DNA sequence: TGCGCCAGCAGCAGCGGAGTCACAGATACGCAGTATTTT. Translation gives CASSSGVTDTQYF. V and J are TRBV10-2 and TRBJ2-3; a weak D match, TRBD2 (5 bases). This CDR3 contains 13 residues. V dropped 6 bases and J dropped 2 bases, with 9 bases sitting between them. Germline CDR1 is WSHSY and CDR2 is SAAADI.

This clone was recorded at least ten times. This chain uses TRBV18 with TRBJ2-4, with TRBD1 identical over 9 bases. With 6 bases clipped from V and 9 bases from J, the junction kept 6 bases outside the gene matches. The germline CDR1 and CDR2 sequences are KGHSH and LQKENI. This CDR3 contains 13 residues. The CDR3 region has the DNA TGTGCCAGCTCGGGGGACAGGGAGAGCATTCAGTACTTC. Residues: CASSGDRESIQYF.

The CDR3 protein is CSTQGQVNTEAFF. CDR3 nucleotide sequence: TGCAGCACCCAGGGACAGGTGAACACTGAAGCTTTCTTT. The gene calls are TRBV29-1 and TRBJ1-1, with 8 bases lining up with TRBD1. J gave up 0 bases and V 8 bases, and 5 bases lay outside the gene matches. The CDR3 loop spans 13 amino acids. Germline V gene data show CDR1 as SQVTM and CDR2 as ANQGSEA.

The chain has TRBV4-1 and TRBJ1-5, with a weak D call TRBD1 (5 bases). Between the trimmed V and J ends, which lost 0 bases and 4 bases, there was a span of 16 bases. The CDR3 covers 17 residues. Germline CDR1 reads MGHRA; CDR2 reads YSYEKL. The CDR3 here is CASSQDPPTTENQPQHF. CDR3 nucleotides: TGCGCCAGCAGCCAAGATCCCCCGACGACAGAAAATCAGCCCCAGCATTTT.

The genes are TRBV18 and TRBJ1-1; 7 bases agree with TRBD1. CDR3 length equals 15 residues. Germline assignment: CDR1 KGHSH and CDR2 LQKENI. The junction had 11 bases not matched to a gene; V was cut back by 8 bases and J by 2 bases. CDR3 amino acids: CASGPGTDFNTEAFF. As DNA, the CDR3 is TGTGCCAGCGGACCGGGGACAGACTTTAACACTGAAGCTTTCTTT.

J is TRBJ1-4 and V is TRBV6-1, with 9 bases matching TRBD1. V lost 6 bases to trimming and J lost 8 bases; unmatched junction nucleotides: 7. The CDR3 runs to 14 residues. Germline V gene data show CDR1 as MNHNS and CDR2 as SASEGT. CDR3 sequence reads: CASRPGQGREKLFF. CDR3 nucleotide sequence: TGTGCCAGCAGGCCGGGACAGGGCCGGGAAAAACTGTTTTTT.

The chain carries TRBV9 and TRBJ1-6, with 7 nucleotides matching TRBD1. The J segment lost 5 bases and the V segment lost 0 bases, leaving 5 bases of the junction unmatched. The V gene's germline CDR1 is SGDLS and CDR2 YYNGEE. The CDR3 contains 16 residues. In nucleotides, the CDR3 is TGTGCCAGCAGCGTAGCCCTCCAGGGGGATAATTCACCCCTCCACTTT. This sequence encodes CASSVALQGDNSPLHF.

The V call is TRBV6-6, the J call TRBJ2-7; TRBD1 matches at 9 bases. This CDR3 contains 15 residues. In germline, CDR1 is MNHNY, CDR2 SVGAGI (reference sequence). V was clipped by 4 bases and J by 6 bases; unmatched bases: 10. CDR3 amino acids: CASSSEWGQGGEQYF. CDR3 sequence (DNA): TGTGCCAGCAGTTCCGAGTGGGGACAGGGCGGCGAGCAGTACTTC.

This clone has only a few counts. The gene calls are TRBV5-6 and TRBJ2-3, with D unresolved. V shed 2 bases and J shed 1 base, with 5 bases lying between them. Germline lookup yields CDR1 SGHDT and CDR2 YYEEEE. CDR3 length: 13 residues. CDR3 sequence: CASSFSGTDTQYF. CDR3 sequence (DNA): TGTGCCAGCAGCTTCTCAGGCACAGATACGCAGTATTTT.

The rearrangement joins TRBV7-8 to TRBJ1-6; D gene ambiguous. Germline values: CDR1 SGHVS, CDR2 FQNEAQ. V shed 5 bases and J shed 7 bases, with 15 bases lying between them. CDR3 length: 15 residues. Here the CDR3 reads CASSGNGERNSPLHF. The CDR3, as DNA: TGTGCCAGCAGCGGCAACGGGGAGCGGAATTCACCCCTCCACTTT.

The chain joins TRBV30 to TRBJ1-4; no definite D call. The CDR3 is 13 amino acids. The V end was cut by 2 bases, the J end by 4 bases, with 8 bases between. Germline values: CDR1 GTSNPN, CDR2 SVGIG (reference sequence). This CDR3 is CAWSRSGNEKLFF. The CDR3 DNA sequence: TGTGCCTGGAGTCGCAGCGGTAATGAAAAACTGTTTTTT.

J is TRBJ1-5 and V is TRBV2, with D unresolved. From germline, CDR1 is SNHLY and CDR2 FYNNEI. There are 14 residues in the CDR3. Trimming cost V 0 bases and J 8 bases, with 11 bases left between them. CDR3 sequence reads: CASSEARILEPQHF. Written as DNA, the CDR3 is TGTGCCAGCAGTGAAGCGAGGATCCTGGAGCCCCAGCATTTT.

The chain recombines TRBV5-1 with TRBJ1-2; D might be TRBD1 (6 bases). This CDR3 has 14 residues. The V gene's germline CDR1 is SGHRS and CDR2 YFSETQ. V lost 0 bases and J 2 bases, leaving 8 bases between the germline ends. The CDR3 DNA reads TGCGCCAGCAGCTTGGTAGGGGGAAACTATGGCTACACCTTC. Translation gives CASSLVGGNYGYTF.

This clone was seen once. The V and J genes are TRBV5-1 and TRBJ1-1; D unclear. The CDR3 covers 15 residues. Germline CDR1 reads SGHRS; CDR2 reads YFSETQ. Trimming took 2 bases from V and 2 from J, leaving 13 bases between them. This CDR3 is CASSFRTNLNTEAFF. CDR3 bases: TGCGCCAGCAGCTTCCGGACTAATCTTAACACTGAAGCTTTCTTT.

The rearrangement uses TRBV4-2 and TRBJ2-3; possible D gene TRBD2, 5 bases. CDR3 length equals 14 residues. The germline V gene encodes CDR1 LGHNA and CDR2 YNFKEQ. Trimming cost V 1 base and J 6 bases, with 11 bases left between them. In DNA, the CDR3 is TGTGCCAGCAGCCAAGCCCCCGCGGGTGATACGCAGTATTTT. Translating it yields CASSQAPAGDTQYF.

The chain links TRBV7-2 to TRBJ2-5; D might be TRBD1 (5 bases). The CDR3 is 13 amino acids. Germline V gene sequence: CDR1 SGHTA, CDR2 FQGNSA. Trimming took 8 bases from V and 4 from J, leaving 14 bases between them. CDR3 protein: CASGAGFRETQYF. The CDR3 region has the DNA TGTGCCAGCGGCGCAGGGTTCCGAGAGACCCAGTACTTC.

J is TRBJ2-7 and V is TRBV19; no firm D call. CDR1 LNHDA and CDR2 SQIVND come from the germline V gene (reference sequence). The ends were cut back, 6 bases at V and 6 bases at J, with 12 bases in the middle. The CDR3 length is 12 residues. This CDR3 reads CASSDSRGEQYF. The CDR3 DNA reads as TGTGCCAGTAGCGACTCTAGAGGCGAGCAGTACTTC.

The sample holds one count of this clone. The rearrangement joins TRBV6-1 to TRBJ2-7; TRBD1 matches 8 bases. The CDR3 totals 16 residues. With V trimmed by 2 bases and J by 4 bases, 10 bases remained unmatched. Germline-derived CDR1 and CDR2 are MNHNS and SASEGT. CDR3 bases: TGTGCCAGCAGTGAACAAGGGAACAGGGGGATTTACGAGCAGTACTTC. It codes for CASSEQGNRGIYEQYF.

The chain uses TRBV9 and TRBJ1-1; 8 bases align to TRBD1. The trim removed 1 base at V and 5 bases at J, leaving 4 bases unmatched. The germline V gene encodes CDR1 SGDLS and CDR2 YYNGEE. The CDR3 has 14 amino acids. The chain's CDR3 is CASSVQGADTEAFF. The CDR3 DNA follows: TGTGCCAGCAGCGTACAGGGGGCGGATACTGAAGCTTTCTTT.

The V gene is TRBV5-4, the J gene TRBJ1-1, with TRBD1 identical over 8 bases. CDR3 size: 16 residues. Unmatched junction bases numbered 14, after V lost 5 bases and J lost 5 bases. Per the germline V gene, CDR1 is SGHNT and CDR2 is YYREEE (reference sequence). In nucleotides, the CDR3 is TGTGCCAGCAGTCGGGAGACCCCCAGGGGGCGGACTGAAGCTTTCTTT. Protein: CASSRETPRGRTEAFF.

The chain joins TRBV4-1 to TRBJ2-5; 8 bases align to TRBD1. V was clipped by 0 bases and J by 4 bases; unmatched bases: 4. This CDR3 region has 15 residues. Germline assignment: CDR1 MGHRA and CDR2 YSYEKL. The DNA of the CDR3 is TGCGCCAGCAGCCAAGACCAGGGGACAGGAGAGACCCAGTACTTC. This codes for CASSQDQGTGETQYF.